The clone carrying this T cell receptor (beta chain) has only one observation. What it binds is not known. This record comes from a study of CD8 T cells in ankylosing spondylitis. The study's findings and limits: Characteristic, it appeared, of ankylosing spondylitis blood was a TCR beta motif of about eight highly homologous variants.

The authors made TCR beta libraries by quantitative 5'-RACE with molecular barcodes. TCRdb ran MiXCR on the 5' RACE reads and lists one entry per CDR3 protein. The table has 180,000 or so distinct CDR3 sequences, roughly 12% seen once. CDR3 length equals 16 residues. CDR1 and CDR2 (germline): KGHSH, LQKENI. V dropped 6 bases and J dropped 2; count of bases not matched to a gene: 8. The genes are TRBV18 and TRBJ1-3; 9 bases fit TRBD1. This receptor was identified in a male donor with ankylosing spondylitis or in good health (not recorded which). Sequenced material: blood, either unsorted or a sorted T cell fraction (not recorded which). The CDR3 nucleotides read TGTGCCAGCTCCGAGACAGGGGGTTCAACTGGAAACACCATATATTTT. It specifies CASSETGGSTGNTIYF. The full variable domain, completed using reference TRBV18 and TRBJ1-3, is NAGVMQNPRHLVRRRGQEARLRCSPMKGHSHVYWYRQLPEEGLKFMVYLQKENIIDESGMPKERFSAEFPKEGPSILRIQQVVRGDSAAYFCASSETGGSTGNTIYFGEGSWLTVV.